The text below deals with one T cell receptor (beta chain). Its antigen is undetermined. This entry belongs to a study of OX40 agonist ivuxolimab in advanced cancers. Study details: Prior anti-PD-1, anti-PD-L1 or anti-CTLA-4 therapy was allowed; about 39% had some.

Study-level results: Dose levels from 0.1 to 3.0 mg/kg saw CD4+ and CD8+ blood T cells expand clonally by week 6.

From germline, CDR1 is SEHNR and CDR2 FQNEAQ (reference sequence). This CDR3 is 14 amino acids long. Trimming cost V 5 bases and J 10 bases; bases outside gene matches: 11. Data came from immunoSEQ multiplex PCR; TCRdb stores just in-frame clones and leaves some out. The sample records some 97,000 clones, 90% being singletons. The rearrangement uses TRBV7-9 and TRBJ2-3, with 8 bases lining up with TRBD1. The sample in question was CD4+ or CD8+ T cells sorted from blood, obtained in a trial of the OX40 agonist ivuxolimab. The sequence derives from an adult with an advanced solid tumor such as melanoma, head and neck, liver or kidney cancer. CDR3 DNA: TGTGCCAGCAGCCCTCAGGACAGGGTATTAGCGCAGTATTTT. It encodes CASSPQDRVLAQYF.